The next 14 T cell receptor beta chains were all read from a single sample in a study of graft-versus-host responses after intestinal transplantation. Data came from immunoSEQ multiplex PCR; TCRdb stores just in-frame clones and leaves some out. The data hold tens of thousands of clones, with more than 85% observed a single time. These receptors' antigens are unknown. The source was unstimulated CD4+ T cells sorted from spleen or lymph node cells, collected before transplant. The receptors shown here come from a human donor who was the organ donor for an intestinal transplant.

The chain is built from TRBV10-3 and TRBJ2-5; D might be TRBD2 (5 bases). The CDR3 sequence is 13 residues long. V was shortened by 3 bases and J by 3 bases, with 8 bases between the two germline ends. The germline V gene has CDR1 ENHRY and CDR2 SYGVKD. The CDR3 region is CAISDGGEETQYF. The CDR3 DNA is TGTGCCATCAGTGATGGAGGAGAAGAGACCCAGTACTTC.

The chain recombines TRBV6-5 with TRBJ2-7; D is possibly TRBD1 (6 bases). This CDR3 contains 13 residues. Trimming removed 6 bases at V and 3 bases at J, with 12 bases between. In germline, CDR1 is MNHEY, CDR2 SVGAGI. The CDR3 DNA reads TGTGCCAGCAGGCCACAACAGGGCTACGAGCAGTACTTC. Residues: CASRPQQGYEQYF.

The rearrangement uses TRBV9 and TRBJ1-2; D uncertain. V was shortened by 1 base and J by 3 bases, with 7 bases between the two germline ends. CDR1 and CDR2 (germline): SGDLS, YYNGEE. This CDR3 comprises 13 residues. CDR3 coding DNA: TGTGCCAGCAGCGTATACACAGACTATGGCTACACCTTC. It encodes CASSVYTDYGYTF.

The chain employs TRBV28 and TRBJ2-7; 7 bases line up with TRBD2. Germline assignment: CDR1 MDHEN and CDR2 SYDVKM. V shed 8 bases, J shed 2 bases, and the junction held 9 bases outside the gene matches. CDR3 size: 14 residues. The CDR3 here is CASRRSAGAYEQYF. In DNA, the CDR3 is TGTGCCAGCCGAAGATCGGCGGGAGCCTACGAGCAGTACTTC.

The V call is TRBV5-3, the J call TRBJ1-1; 7 nucleotides align to TRBD1. TRBV5-3 has ORF status, its function being uncertain. The CDR3 extends over 18 amino acids. J was trimmed by 0 bases and V by 1 base; bases with no gene match: 12. Here the CDR3 DNA reads TGTGCCAGAAGCTTGATCCGGACAGGAGGTATAATGAACACTGAAGCTTTCTTT. Translating gives CARSLIRTGGIMNTEAFF.

The J gene is TRBJ2-6, the V gene TRBV11-3; TRBD1 matches 8 bases. Trimming cost V 3 bases and J 2 bases; bases outside gene matches: 0. CDR1 is SGHNT, CDR2 YENEEA, per germline. This CDR3 has 15 amino acids. This CDR3 is CASSFRGPGANVLTF. The CDR3 bases are TGTGCCAGCAGCTTCAGGGGGCCTGGGGCCAACGTCCTGACTTTC.

This CDR3 is CASLEGTSGSNEQFF. CDR3 DNA: TGTGCCAGCTTGGAAGGGACTAGCGGGAGCAATGAGCAGTTCTTC. This chain links TRBV18 with TRBJ2-1; 14 nucleotides agree with TRBD2. Per germline, CDR1 KGHSH and CDR2 LQKENI. The CDR3 length is 15 residues. V was pared by 7 bases and J by 6 bases, with 5 bases of the junction left unmatched. Variable domain in full (rest from reference TRBV18 and TRBJ2-1): NAGVMQNPRHLVRRRGQEARLRCSPMKGHSHVYWYRQLPEEGLKFMVYLQKENIIDESGMPKERFSAEFPKEGPSILRIQQVVRGDSAAYFCASLEGTSGSNEQFFGPGTRLTVL.

The chain recombines TRBV5-1 with TRBJ1-2, with TRBD1 matching over 7 bases. CDR3 length equals 15 residues. V trimming: 6 bases; J trimming: 7 bases; junction bases outside the gene matches: 15. Germline V lookup: CDR1 SGHRS, CDR2 YFSETQ. CDR3 region: CASTRDSSGPRGYTF. In nucleotides, the CDR3 is TGCGCCAGCACCCGGGACAGCTCAGGGCCTCGTGGCTACACCTTC.

V gene TRBV19 combines with J gene TRBJ2-3, with 8 nucleotides matching TRBD1. V was clipped by 3 bases and J by 4 bases; unmatched bases: 6. CDR3 size: 15 residues. CDR1 is LNHDA and CDR2 is SQIVND in the germline V gene (reference sequence). The CDR3: CASSISGTGADTQYF. The CDR3 DNA reads TGTGCCAGTAGTATCTCCGGGACAGGAGCAGATACGCAGTATTTT.

CDR3 DNA sequence: TGCGCCAGCAGTGAGACAGGGGGCGGGAAGACCCAGTACTTC. This encodes CASSETGGGKTQYF. The V call is TRBV10-2, the J call TRBJ2-5; 9 bases are shared with TRBD1. The CDR3 covers 14 residues. After removal of 2 bases from V and 6 bases from J, the junction contained 4 bases not matched to a gene. Germline V gene sequence: CDR1 WSHSY, CDR2 SAAADI.

The V and J genes are TRBV27 and TRBJ1-2; 7 bases align to TRBD1. Germline assignment: CDR1 MNHEY and CDR2 SMNVEV (reference sequence). V lost 3 bases to trimming and J lost 7 bases; unmatched junction nucleotides: 8. This CDR3 has 14 residues. The CDR3 DNA reads as TGTGCCAGCAGTTTCGGCAGGGGGGACGCTGGCTACACCTTC. Protein: CASSFGRGDAGYTF.

This sequence joins TRBV5-6 and TRBJ2-5, with 14 bases identical to TRBD2. The CDR3 is 17 amino acids. Trimming at V came to 2 bases and at J to 1 base, leaving 4 bases not matched to a gene. Germline CDR1 is SGHDT and CDR2 is YYEEEE. CDR3 sequence: CASSFGLAGGSQETQYF. The CDR3, as DNA: TGTGCCAGCAGCTTCGGACTAGCGGGAGGTTCCCAAGAGACCCAGTACTTC.

The chain carries TRBV28 and TRBJ1-2; 9 bases align to TRBD1. The CDR3 contains 15 residues. Looked up from germline, CDR1 is MDHEN and CDR2 is SYDVKM. With 3 bases clipped from V and 4 bases from J, the junction kept 6 bases outside the gene matches. The CDR3 DNA follows: TGTGCCAGCAGTTTGGGTACAGGGGGCTTCTATGGCTACACCTTC. It yields the protein CASSLGTGGFYGYTF.

CDR3: CASSLNSGGIEAYNEQFF. The CDR3 nucleotides are TGCGCCAGCAGCTTGAACAGCGGGGGGATCGAGGCCTACAATGAGCAGTTCTTC. This chain links TRBV5-1 with TRBJ2-1; 9 positions agree with TRBD2. CDR3 length: 18 amino acids. Germline V gives CDR1 SGHRS, CDR2 YFSETQ. V shed 1 base, J shed 2 bases, and the junction held 10 bases outside the gene matches.